What follows are 30 T cell receptor beta chains derived from one specimen sequenced in a study of T-cell reconstitution after alpha-beta-depleted transplantation in children. A library of TCRbeta sequences, prepared with unique molecular identifiers, was generated. TCRdb independently ran MiXCR on the PCR reads; one entry per CDR3 protein. This table holds some 280,000 distinct CDR3 sequences, about 10% found once. This sample comprised PBMCs from the stem cell graft donor, obtained from the stem cell graft. These receptors were collected from a human donor who donated a stem cell graft to a child with SCID.

The V gene is TRBV29-1, the J gene TRBJ2-5; no firm D call. Germline loops: CDR1 SQVTM, CDR2 ANQGSEA. The V end lost 1 base, the J end lost 5 bases, and 8 bases lay between the germline ends. The CDR3 has 12 residues. For the CDR3, the DNA is TGCAGCGTTGAAGCCCCCCGGGAGACCCAGTACTTC. Translating it yields CSVEAPRETQYF.

The chain combines TRBV12-3 or TRBV12-4 with TRBJ2-6, with TRBD1 as a possible D gene (6 bases). V was clipped by 8 bases and J by 0 bases, with 11 bases between them. The CDR3 is made up of 15 amino acids. The CDR3 DNA reads TGTGCCAGCCGGGACACGAACTCTGGGGCCAACGTCCTGACTTTC. Translated, it gives CASRDTNSGANVLTF.

This rearrangement joins TRBV20-1 to TRBJ2-5, with 13 nucleotides matching TRBD2. This CDR3 contains 16 residues. Germline V gene lookup returns CDR1 DFQATT and CDR2 SNEGSKA (reference sequence). The junction had 6 bases not matched to a gene; V was cut back by 0 bases and J by 5 bases. The CDR3 reads CSARDPLAGGRETQYF. In DNA form, the CDR3 reads TGCAGTGCTAGAGATCCACTAGCGGGGGGGCGGGAGACCCAGTACTTC.

The chain recombines TRBV9 with TRBJ2-2; D is possibly TRBD1 (6 bases). Trimming took off 4 bases at V and 0 bases at J, with 13 bases between the two ends. In germline, CDR1 is SGDLS, CDR2 YYNGEE. The CDR3 runs to 16 residues. CDR3 amino acids: CASSRRTVANTGELFF. CDR3 coding DNA: TGTGCCAGCAGCAGACGGACAGTAGCGAACACCGGGGAGCTGTTTTTT.

There are a few counts of this clonotype. The chain combines TRBV12-3 or TRBV12-4 with TRBJ2-1; 14 bases match TRBD2. The CDR3 has 14 residues. V lost 6 bases to trimming and J lost 10 bases; unmatched junction nucleotides: 5. The CDR3 bases are TGTGCCAGCAGCCCGGGACTAGCGGGGGTGGAGCAGTTCTTC. This gives the protein CASSPGLAGVEQFF.

This clonotype was recorded a few times. V gene TRBV18 combines with J gene TRBJ2-3, with unresolved D. This CDR3 is built from 15 residues. Per the germline V gene, CDR1 is KGHSH and CDR2 is LQKENI. V lost 3 bases to trimming and J lost 0 bases, with 10 bases between them. CDR3 in DNA: TGTGCCAGCTCACCGGTACAAATAAGCACAGATACGCAGTATTTT. Its translation is CASSPVQISTDTQYF. Based on the CDR3 plus reference TRBV18 and TRBJ2-3, the full variable domain is NAGVMQNPRHLVRRRGQEARLRCSPMKGHSHVYWYRQLPEEGLKFMVYLQKENIIDESGMPKERFSAEFPKEGPSILRIQQVVRGDSAAYFCASSPVQISTDTQYFGPGTRLTVL.

This clonotype was seen ten or more times. The CDR3 region has the DNA TGCGCCAGCAGCCCAACAGGGGATCTCTCCTACGAGCAGTACTTC. Its protein is CASSPTGDLSYEQYF. V usage is TRBV5-1 and J usage is TRBJ2-7; TRBD1 agrees at 7 bases. With V trimmed by 4 bases and J by 0 bases, 7 bases remained unmatched. CDR3 length: 15 amino acids. Germline V gene sequence: CDR1 SGHRS, CDR2 YFSETQ. The whole variable domain, remainder taken from reference TRBV5-1 and TRBJ2-7, is KAGVTQTPRYLIKTRGQQVTLSCSPISGHRSVSWYQQTPGQGLQFLFEYFSETQRNKGNFPGRFSGRQFSNSRSEMNVSTLELGDSALYLCASSPTGDLSYEQYFGPGTRLTVT.

This sequence joins TRBV12-3 or TRBV12-4 and TRBJ1-1; tentatively, D is TRBD1 (5 bases). V was shortened by 1 base and J by 7 bases, with 13 bases between the two germline ends. This CDR3 has 14 residues. The CDR3 DNA follows: TGTGCCAGCAGTTTAGAGCGGGGGATTTTTGAAGCTTTCTTT. It is translated as CASSLERGIFEAFF.

This chain connects TRBV5-1 to TRBJ2-1; D may be TRBD2 (6 bases). The length of the CDR3 is 15 residues. V gave up 4 bases and J gave up 6 bases, with 17 bases separating them. Germline CDR1 SGHRS, CDR2 YFSETQ. This chain's CDR3 is CASSPTGGGVNEQFF. As DNA, the CDR3 is TGCGCCAGCAGCCCGACTGGGGGAGGAGTCAATGAGCAGTTCTTC.

The table lists this clonotype with a few counts. This CDR3 reads CASNGGTGRTEAFF. The DNA for the CDR3 is TGTGCCAGCAACGGGGGCACAGGGAGGACTGAAGCTTTCTTT. The chain is built from TRBV2 and TRBJ1-1, with D possibly being TRBD1 (6 bases). The germline gives CDR1 SNHLY, CDR2 FYNNEI. Trimming removed 7 bases at V and 5 bases at J, with 17 bases between. The CDR3 runs 14 residues.

This clonotype was seen ten or more times. The chain carries TRBV14 and TRBJ1-1; TRBD1 agrees at 11 bases. J was trimmed by 3 bases and V by 4 bases; bases with no gene match: 4. Germline-derived CDR1 and CDR2 are SGHDN and FVKESK. The CDR3 is 15 residues long. The CDR3 loop is CASSRWGQGDTEAFF. DNA of the CDR3: TGTGCCAGCAGCCGATGGGGACAGGGGGACACTGAAGCTTTCTTT.

The rearrangement links TRBV20-1 to TRBJ2-3, with a tentative D call TRBD2 (5 bases). The CDR3 loop spans 14 amino acids. Germline V gives CDR1 DFQATT, CDR2 SNEGSKA (reference sequence). Trimming took 0 bases from V and 6 from J, leaving 13 bases between them. CDR3 in amino acids: CSARDTVTGDTQYF. The CDR3, as DNA: TGCAGTGCTAGAGACACAGTCACGGGGGATACGCAGTATTTT.

The table lists this clonotype with a few counts. This sequence joins TRBV5-1 and TRBJ2-3, with 9 bases lining up with TRBD1. The CDR3 contains 19 residues. Germline CDR1 reads SGHRS; CDR2 reads YFSETQ. The V segment lost 6 bases and the J segment 0 bases; nucleotides outside the gene matches: 17. This chain's CDR3 is CASTGTGQMKRESTDTQYF. The CDR3 nucleotides read TGCGCCAGCACCGGGACAGGGCAAATGAAAAGAGAAAGCACAGATACGCAGTATTTT.

The genes are TRBV12-3 or TRBV12-4 and TRBJ1-1, with D possibly being TRBD1 (5 bases). The CDR3 extends over 14 amino acids. Trimming took 4 bases from V and 9 from J, leaving 18 bases between them. For the CDR3, the DNA is TGTGCCAGCAGTTGGGGCGGATCGAACACACAAGCTTTCTTT. Translated, it gives CASSWGGSNTQAFF.

This clonotype was seen repeatedly, ten times or more. This chain links TRBV20-1 with TRBJ2-5; D gene ambiguous. Germline CDR1 DFQATT, CDR2 SNEGSKA (reference sequence). V was clipped by 1 base and J by 2 bases, with 14 bases between them. This CDR3 region has 15 residues. CDR3 in amino acids: CSARGLSSKQETQYF. The DNA for the CDR3 is TGCAGTGCTAGAGGACTTAGCTCAAAACAAGAGACCCAGTACTTC.

There are many counts of this clonotype. This chain links TRBV12-3 or TRBV12-4 with TRBJ2-7, with TRBD1 matching over 8 bases. The J segment lost 6 bases and the V segment lost 4 bases, leaving 8 bases of the junction unmatched. The CDR3 spans 14 residues. CDR3 nucleotide sequence: TGTGCCAGCAGTTGGGGACAGGAGGGTCTCGAGCAGTACTTC. Translated: CASSWGQEGLEQYF.

This clonotype has more than one count but fewer than ten. This rearrangement joins TRBV2 to TRBJ1-4; 9 positions match TRBD1. The germline V gene encodes CDR1 SNHLY and CDR2 FYNNEI. The CDR3 length is 17 residues. The J segment lost 0 bases and the V segment lost 4 bases, leaving 6 bases of the junction unmatched. Here the CDR3 reads CASSVGDRAATNEKLFF. The CDR3 coding sequence is TGTGCCAGCAGTGTTGGGGACAGGGCTGCAACTAATGAAAAACTGTTTTTT. The entire variable domain, with the rest obtained from reference TRBV2 and TRBJ1-4, is as follows: EPEVTQTPSHQVTQMGQEVILRCVPISNHLYFYWYRQILGQKVEFLVSFYNNEISEKSEIFDDQFSVERPDGSNFTLKIRSTKLEDSAMYFCASSVGDRAATNEKLFFGSGTQLSVL.

This clonotype was counted between two and nine times. The chain links TRBV5-5 to TRBJ1-1, with a tentative D call TRBD1 (6 bases). In germline, CDR1 is SGHKS, CDR2 YYEKEE (reference sequence). Trimming pared 4 bases from V and 6 bases from J, leaving 19 bases between. The CDR3 totals 15 residues. CDR3 in amino acids: CASSLIGRQAPEAFF. The CDR3 region has the DNA TGTGCCAGCAGCCTAATCGGACGACAGGCCCCTGAAGCTTTCTTT.

This clonotype was recorded at least ten times. The chain has TRBV12-3 or TRBV12-4 and TRBJ1-1; 7 bases are a match to TRBD1. The CDR3 has 14 residues. J gave up 7 bases and V 4 bases, and 9 bases lay outside the gene matches. The CDR3 reads CASSYDRAMGEAFF. The CDR3 DNA sequence: TGTGCCAGCAGTTACGACAGGGCGATGGGTGAAGCTTTCTTT.

This clonotype has a count of ten or more. The rearrangement links TRBV5-6 to TRBJ1-1, with TRBD1 as a possible D gene (5 bases). This CDR3 has 21 residues. The V gene lost 3 bases and the J gene lost 4 bases, with 34 bases spanning the gap. CDR1 SGHDT and CDR2 YYEEEE come from the germline V gene. For the CDR3, the DNA is TGTGCCAGCAGCTCGAGACACGGGACGGACCGAGGGCGCACAAGTGGCACTGAAGCTTTCTTT. It encodes CASSSRHGTDRGRTSGTEAFF.

The J gene is TRBJ2-1, the V gene TRBV5-1; TRBD2 aligns across 9 bases. This CDR3 is built from 18 residues. The V segment lost 0 bases and the J segment 4 bases; nucleotides outside the gene matches: 11. Germline assignment: CDR1 SGHRS and CDR2 YFSETQ. The CDR3 DNA is TGCGCCAGCAGCTTGGGTAGCGGGGGCCATACTACTTACAATGAGCAGTTCTTC. Translating it yields CASSLGSGGHTTYNEQFF. Supplemented by reference TRBV5-1 and TRBJ2-1, the full variable domain reads KAGVTQTPRYLIKTRGQQVTLSCSPISGHRSVSWYQQTPGQGLQFLFEYFSETQRNKGNFPGRFSGRQFSNSRSEMNVSTLELGDSALYLCASSLGSGGHTTYNEQFFGPGTRLTVL.

This clonotype has a handful of counts. The chain joins TRBV27 to TRBJ2-7; D remains unclear. Looked up from germline, CDR1 is MNHEY and CDR2 is SMNVEV (reference sequence). V gave up 5 bases and J gave up 1 base, with 18 bases separating them. This CDR3 has 16 amino acids. CDR3 protein: CASSPPGYGSSYEQYF. Written as DNA, the CDR3 is TGTGCCAGCAGTCCCCCCGGGTACGGTTCGTCCTACGAGCAGTACTTC.

This clonotype was counted ten times or more. The V and J genes are TRBV2 and TRBJ2-7; 7 positions match TRBD2. The germline CDR1 and CDR2 sequences are SNHLY and FYNNEI. The CDR3 extends over 16 amino acids. V dropped 2 bases and J dropped 9; count of bases not matched to a gene: 16. The CDR3 nucleotides are TGTGCCAGCAGTGAACCTGGGACTACTTCTGTCCGGGGGCAGTACTTC. This gives the protein CASSEPGTTSVRGQYF.

The rearrangement links TRBV12-3 or TRBV12-4 to TRBJ2-5, with no clear D. This CDR3 contains 17 residues. The V end lost 2 bases, the J end lost 7 bases, and 23 bases lay between the germline ends. The CDR3 DNA is TGTGCCAGCAGTTTAAGCGTGGGAAACCCTGATTGGGGGACCCAGTACTTC. This sequence encodes CASSLSVGNPDWGTQYF.

This clonotype was detected ten times or more. This rearrangement joins TRBV7-2 to TRBJ1-2; 8 nucleotides match TRBD1. The CDR3 covers 14 residues. The V and J ends lost 5 bases and 3 bases, in that order; junction bases with no gene match: 5. Germline V gives CDR1 SGHTA, CDR2 FQGNSA. The CDR3 DNA follows: TGTGCCAGCAGCACAGGACAGGGAGACTATGGCTACACCTTC. Encoded protein: CASSTGQGDYGYTF.

V is TRBV11-1 and J is TRBJ1-1; D perhaps matches TRBD1 (5 bases). The CDR3 contains 15 residues. The V end was cut by 3 bases, the J end by 1 base, with 12 bases between. Germline V CDR1 and CDR2: SGHAT, FQDESV (reference sequence). The CDR3 nucleotides read TGTGCCAGCAGCTTGGCGAGACAGCCGAACACTGAAGCTTTCTTT. It translates to CASSLARQPNTEAFF.

V gene TRBV5-1 combines with J gene TRBJ2-3, with D perhaps TRBD2 (6 bases). V dropped 3 bases and J dropped 3 bases, with 17 bases sitting between them. Germline lookup yields CDR1 SGHRS and CDR2 YFSETQ. This CDR3 is 16 amino acids long. In nucleotides, the CDR3 is TGCGCCAGCAGCTGGGGTTCATCGCGGGGTACAGATACGCAGTATTTT. This sequence encodes CASSWGSSRGTDTQYF.

This clonotype was seen ten or more times. V is TRBV5-1 and J is TRBJ2-1, with TRBD1 as a possible D gene (5 bases). V was shortened by 0 bases and J by 8 bases, with 6 bases between the two germline ends. CDR1 SGHRS and CDR2 YFSETQ come from the germline V gene. The CDR3 is 12 amino acids. For the CDR3, the DNA is TGCGCCAGCAGCTTGGCACAGGATGAGCAGTTCTTC. As protein: CASSLAQDEQFF.

The rearrangement uses TRBV27 and TRBJ2-1; D uncertain. Germline V gene sequence: CDR1 MNHEY, CDR2 SMNVEV (reference sequence). The CDR3 totals 13 residues. Trimming removed 3 bases from V and 8 bases from J, with 11 bases in between. This CDR3 is CASSFNRVDEQFF. CDR3 coding DNA: TGTGCCAGCAGTTTTAATAGGGTGGATGAGCAGTTCTTC.

In its sample, this clonotype was seen a few times. This chain joins TRBV3-1 and TRBJ2-3, with 13 positions matching TRBD2. The CDR3 contains 18 residues. The germline CDR1 and CDR2 sequences are LGHDT and YNNKEL (reference sequence). V was pared by 4 bases and J by 1 base, with 8 bases of the junction left unmatched. This CDR3 reads CASSPQKGTSGGTDTQYF. The CDR3, as DNA: TGTGCCAGCAGCCCACAGAAAGGGACTAGCGGGGGCACAGATACGCAGTATTTT.